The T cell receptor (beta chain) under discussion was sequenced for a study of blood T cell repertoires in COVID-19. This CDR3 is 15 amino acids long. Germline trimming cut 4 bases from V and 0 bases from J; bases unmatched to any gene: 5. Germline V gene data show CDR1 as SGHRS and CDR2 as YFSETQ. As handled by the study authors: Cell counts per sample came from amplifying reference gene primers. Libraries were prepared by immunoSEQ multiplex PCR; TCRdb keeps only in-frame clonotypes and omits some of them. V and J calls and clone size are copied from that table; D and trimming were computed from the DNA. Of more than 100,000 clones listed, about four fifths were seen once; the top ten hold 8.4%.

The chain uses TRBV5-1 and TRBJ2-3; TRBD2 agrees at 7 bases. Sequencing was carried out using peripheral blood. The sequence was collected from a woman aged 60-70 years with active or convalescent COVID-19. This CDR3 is CASSRSGESTDTQYF. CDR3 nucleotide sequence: TGCGCCAGCAGCCGGAGCGGGGAAAGCACAGATACGCAGTATTTT.